The 25 T cell receptor beta chains reported below all come from one sample, sequenced in a study of T cell responses to AZD1222 COVID-19 vaccine. This table comes from immunoSEQ multiplex PCR, and its TCRdb copy is limited to in-frame clones, with some not included. The data contain about 130,000 clones, 88% of them singletons. The specimen comprised peripheral blood, sampled on day 0 of AZD1222 vaccination. Receptors originate from an adult in good health.

The gene calls are TRBV7-9 and TRBJ1-5, with a tentative D call TRBD1 (5 bases). The CDR3 is made up of 14 amino acids. CDR1 is SEHNR, CDR2 FQNEAQ, per germline (reference sequence). Trimming cost V 5 bases and J 6 bases, with 14 bases left between them. The CDR3 nucleotides are TGTGCCAGCAGCCGAGGGGTTTCGGGTCAGCCCCAGCATTTT. Translated: CASSRGVSGQPQHF.

This chain connects TRBV7-8 to TRBJ1-6; D ambiguous. CDR1 and CDR2 from the germline V gene are SGHVS and FQNEAQ. The CDR3 loop spans 15 amino acids. The V end lost 4 bases, the J end lost 6 bases, and 13 bases lay between the germline ends. The DNA of the CDR3 is TGTGCCAGCAGCTCCCGTGCAGTACTTAATTCACCCCTCCACTTT. It is translated as CASSSRAVLNSPLHF.

V is TRBV2 and J is TRBJ2-2; 8 positions agree with TRBD1. The CDR3 has 15 amino acids. Germline CDR1 and CDR2: SNHLY and FYNNEI. The V and J ends lost 7 bases and 5 bases, in that order; junction bases with no gene match: 9. The CDR3: CASMTDRGETGELFF. The CDR3 DNA follows: TGTGCCAGCATGACAGACAGGGGTGAAACCGGGGAGCTGTTTTTT.

This clone appeared once. J is TRBJ2-7 and V is TRBV6-5, with TRBD2 matching 13 bases. The junction had 2 bases not matched to a gene; V was cut back by 6 bases and J by 0 bases. CDR1 is MNHEY, CDR2 SVGAGI, per germline. The CDR3 has 15 residues. In nucleotides, the CDR3 is TGTGCCAGCAGGGGACTAGCGGGATCCTCCTACGAGCAGTACTTC. It is translated as CASRGLAGSSYEQYF.

This rearrangement joins TRBV27 to TRBJ2-4; D is uncertain. Germline V lookup: CDR1 MNHEY, CDR2 SMNVEV (reference sequence). The CDR3 runs 13 residues. V lost 3 bases and J 9 bases, leaving 12 bases between the germline ends. The CDR3 is CASSFGAGSIQYF. The CDR3, as DNA: TGTGCCAGCAGTTTTGGAGCTGGAAGCATTCAGTACTTC.

This clone was seen more than once but under ten times. This chain uses TRBV27 with TRBJ2-7; D possibly corresponds to TRBD1 (6 bases). Germline V gene data show CDR1 as MNHEY and CDR2 as SMNVEV (reference sequence). This CDR3 region has 15 residues. V was clipped by 8 bases and J by 0 bases, with 17 bases between them. The CDR3 region is CASHPDSFSSYEQYF. Here the CDR3 DNA reads TGTGCCAGCCACCCGGACAGTTTTAGCTCCTACGAGCAGTACTTC.

This chain joins TRBV7-9 and TRBJ2-1, with 11 bases identical to TRBD2. Per germline, CDR1 SEHNR and CDR2 FQNEAQ (reference sequence). This CDR3 spans 14 amino acids. V lost 3 bases, J lost 13 bases, and 8 bases stayed unmatched. The DNA of the CDR3 is TGTGCCAGCAGCTTTGTAGCGGGGGGGCAATATCAGTTCTTC. Amino acid sequence: CASSFVAGGQYQFF.

The chain is built from TRBV5-5 and TRBJ1-5; 11 positions agree with TRBD1. The CDR3 covers 14 residues. V was pared by 4 bases and J by 6 bases, with 3 bases of the junction left unmatched. Per the germline V gene, CDR1 is SGHKS and CDR2 is YYEKEE (reference sequence). CDR3 DNA: TGTGCCAGCAGCGGACAGGGGGCACGTCAGCCCCAGCATTTT. Translated, it gives CASSGQGARQPQHF.

The rearrangement links TRBV7-2 to TRBJ2-7; either TRBD1 or TRBD2 may fit D (6 bases each). The CDR3 runs 15 residues. V was cut by 1 base and J by 3 bases, with 13 bases left in between. The germline CDR1 and CDR2 sequences are SGHTA and FQGNSA. CDR3 sequence: CASSLGGARVYEQYF. CDR3 sequence (DNA): TGTGCCAGCAGCTTAGGGGGGGCTCGGGTCTACGAGCAGTACTTC.

The genes are TRBV4-2 and TRBJ2-2; 10 bases are shared with TRBD1. J lost 4 bases, V lost 10 bases, and 15 bases had no gene match. Germline V gives CDR1 LGHNA, CDR2 YNFKEQ. CDR3 length: 17 residues. CDR3: CATGGQGTGKGTGELFF. The DNA for the CDR3 is TGTGCCACCGGGGGACAGGGGACGGGAAAGGGCACCGGGGAGCTGTTTTTT.

The chain is built from TRBV5-4 and TRBJ2-3; 7 bases map to TRBD1. V shed 0 bases and J 10 bases; nucleotides not matched to a gene: 2. The CDR3 sequence is 12 residues long. Per the germline V gene, CDR1 is SGHNT and CDR2 is YYREEE (reference sequence). In nucleotides, the CDR3 is TGTGCCAGCAGCTTGGGACAGGGATCGCAGTATTTT. Translation: CASSLGQGSQYF. Supplemented by reference TRBV5-4 and TRBJ2-3, the full variable domain reads ETGVTQSPTHLIKTRGQQVTLRCSSQSGHNTVSWYQQALGQGPQFIFQYYREEENGRGNFPPRFSGLQFPNYSSELNVNALELDDSALYLCASSLGQGSQYFGPGTRLTVL.

This clone was detected a few times. The gene calls are TRBV24-1 and TRBJ2-7, with 7 bases identical to TRBD1. Germline-derived CDR1 and CDR2 are KGHDR and SFDVKD. The CDR3 extends over 14 amino acids. V was clipped by 7 bases and J by 4 bases; unmatched bases: 9. In DNA, the CDR3 is TGTGCCACCAGCCCGGGACAGAACCTATACGAGCAGTACTTC. Its translation is CATSPGQNLYEQYF.

This rearrangement joins TRBV19 to TRBJ1-2, with 8 bases matching TRBD1. Germline V gene lookup returns CDR1 LNHDA and CDR2 SQIVND (reference sequence). The CDR3 consists of 15 residues. With V trimmed by 1 base and J by 3 bases, 4 bases remained unmatched. The CDR3 bases are TGTGCCAGTAGTATAGGCCCAGGGGGCTACTATGGCTACACCTTC. This encodes CASSIGPGGYYGYTF. Full variable domain (outside the CDR3, taken from reference TRBV19 and TRBJ1-2): DGGITQSPKYLFRKEGQNVTLSCEQNLNHDAMYWYRQDPGQGLRLIYYSQIVNDFQKGDIAEGYSVSREKKESFPLTVTSAQKNPTAFYLCASSIGPGGYYGYTFGSGTRLTVV.

This chain links TRBV11-2 with TRBJ1-5; D gene ambiguous. This CDR3 region has 13 residues. The V and J ends lost 0 bases and 3 bases respectively, with 3 bases between them. Per germline, CDR1 SGHAT and CDR2 FQNNGV. The CDR3 nucleotides read TGTGCCAGCAGCTTAGAGGTCAATCAGCCCCAGCATTTT. Translation gives CASSLEVNQPQHF.

The chain uses TRBV3-1 (or the pseudogene TRBV3-2) and TRBJ2-7; a weak D match, TRBD1 (5 bases). Germline V gene sequence: CDR1 LGHDT, CDR2 YNNKEL (reference sequence). The CDR3 loop spans 12 amino acids. Trimming took 1 base from V and 7 from J, leaving 8 bases between them. DNA for the CDR3: TGTGCCAGCAGCCAAGCAGGGATAGAGCAGTACTTC. Protein sequence: CASSQAGIEQYF.

The V call is TRBV5-1, the J call TRBJ2-1, with 15 positions matching TRBD2. The ends lost 4 bases at V and 8 bases at J; junction bases unmatched: 4. Germline CDR1 reads SGHRS; CDR2 reads YFSETQ. There are 15 residues in the CDR3. The CDR3 spells CASSPGLAGGYEQFF. The CDR3, as DNA: TGCGCCAGCAGCCCGGGACTAGCGGGAGGCTATGAGCAGTTCTTC.

This rearrangement joins TRBV12-3 or TRBV12-4 to TRBJ1-2; D not resolved. The CDR3 runs 13 residues. V was trimmed by 2 bases and J by 2 bases, leaving 6 bases between them. CDR3 sequence: CASSLSNNYGYTF. Written as DNA, the CDR3 is TGTGCCAGCAGTTTATCGAACAACTATGGCTACACCTTC.

The chain's CDR3 is CASSFGVTDTQYF. The CDR3 DNA sequence: TGTGCCAGCAGCTTCGGGGTTACAGATACGCAGTATTTT. The V gene is TRBV5-6, the J gene TRBJ2-3; perhaps TRBD2 as D (5 bases). There are 13 residues in the CDR3. V lost 2 bases to trimming and J lost 3 bases, with 7 bases between them. The germline gives CDR1 SGHDT, CDR2 YYEEEE.

This chain joins TRBV6-4 and TRBJ2-2; 9 bases are shared with TRBD1. Germline trimming cut 5 bases from V and 4 bases from J; bases unmatched to any gene: 2. This CDR3 comprises 14 residues. Germline V gives CDR1 MRHNA, CDR2 SNTAGT. The CDR3 coding sequence is TGTGCCAGCAGTACAGGGGGCGGCACCGGGGAGCTGTTTTTT. Translated, it gives CASSTGGGTGELFF.

The V and J genes are TRBV27 and TRBJ1-5, with D perhaps matching TRBD1 (6 bases). The CDR3 has 15 amino acids. In germline, CDR1 is MNHEY, CDR2 SMNVEV (reference sequence). Trimming cost V 0 bases and J 6 bases, with 12 bases left between them. This CDR3 reads CASSLSYRVSQPQHF. CDR3 bases: TGTGCCAGCAGTTTATCCTACAGGGTTAGTCAGCCCCAGCATTTT.

The CDR3, as DNA: TGCGCCAGCAGCCAAGCGACAGGGGTGAGTGGCTACACCTTC. Translating it yields CASSQATGVSGYTF. The chain employs TRBV4-1 and TRBJ1-2, with TRBD1 matching over 8 bases. The CDR3 consists of 14 residues. The germline gives CDR1 MGHRA, CDR2 YSYEKL. With 1 base clipped from V and 7 bases from J, the junction kept 5 bases outside the gene matches.

This clone was observed a single time. The rearrangement uses TRBV5-5 and TRBJ2-5; D may be TRBD2 (6 bases). Between the trimmed V and J ends, which lost 4 bases and 5 bases, there was a span of 12 bases. The CDR3 loop spans 13 amino acids. Per the germline V gene, CDR1 is SGHKS and CDR2 is YYEKEE (reference sequence). The CDR3 coding sequence is TGTGCCAGCAGCGTCGCTGGGGGGGAGACCCAGTACTTC. As protein: CASSVAGGETQYF.

This clone turned up a few times. This sample includes further DNA sequences coding for the same CDR3. V usage is TRBV28 and J usage is TRBJ1-3; D is unresolved. V was shortened by 7 bases and J by 4 bases, with 14 bases between the two germline ends. The germline CDR1 and CDR2 sequences are MDHEN and SYDVKM. The CDR3 loop spans 14 amino acids. CDR3 DNA: TGTGCCAGCACCTCTGGTGGGAGCGGAAACACCATATATTTT. Translated: CASTSGGSGNTIYF.

V and J are TRBV7-9 and TRBJ1-2; D gene uncertain. The CDR3 spans 15 residues. Germline V gene sequence: CDR1 SEHNR, CDR2 FQNEAQ (reference sequence). Trimming took 0 bases from V and 4 from J, leaving 12 bases between them. CDR3 DNA: TGTGCCAGCAGCTTAGCCGCCACCCGGAGCTATGGCTACACCTTC. Protein product: CASSLAATRSYGYTF. Based on the CDR3 plus reference TRBV7-9 and TRBJ1-2, the full variable domain is DTGVSQNPRHKITKRGQNVTFRCDPISEHNRLYWYRQTLGQGPEFLTYFQNEAQLEKSRLLSDRFSAERPKGSFSTLEIQRTEQGDSAMYLCASSLAATRSYGYTFGSGTRLTVV.

The chain employs TRBV7-9 and TRBJ1-3; the match to TRBD1 covers 7 bases. This CDR3 is built from 13 residues. The V gene's germline CDR1 is SEHNR and CDR2 FQNEAQ (reference sequence). The V and J ends lost 5 bases and 6 bases, in that order; junction bases with no gene match: 4. The CDR3, as DNA: TGTGCCAGCAGCCGGGACAGCATAAACACCATATATTTT. The encoded protein is CASSRDSINTIYF.